A selection of T cell receptor beta chains follows, all from one sample in a study of shared clonotypes between healthy human individuals. Clones were read by immunoSEQ multiplex PCR, and TCRdb kept only the in-frame ones, dropping some. The table includes some 2,100,000 clones, approximately 94% detected once. The sequencing input was naive CD4+ T cells sorted from blood. These receptors were obtained from a man aged 18 to 29 in good health. Each CDR3 is given without its conserved first and last residue. The order of the fields is CDR3 protein, J gene, V gene.

cdr3_aa: ASTAMGGTDTQY
j_call: TRBJ2-3
v_call: TRBV5-1

cdr3_aa: ASRGGNEQF
j_call: TRBJ2-1
v_call: TRBV9

cdr3_aa: ASSLVRDRAALFSGANVLT
j_call: TRBJ2-6
v_call: TRBV5-1

cdr3_aa: ASSKRTGGLNQPQH
j_call: TRBJ1-5
v_call: TRBV27

cdr3_aa: ASSPPTGQNEAF
j_call: TRBJ1-1
v_call: TRBV18

cdr3_aa: ASSAGRLGYEQY
j_call: TRBJ2-7
v_call: TRBV5-8

cdr3_aa: ASRPGSYNEQF
j_call: TRBJ2-1
v_call: TRBV6-5

cdr3_aa: AGGLAGGTDTQY
j_call: TRBJ2-3
v_call: TRBV7-9

cdr3_aa: ASSLVPELTRSPLH
j_call: TRBJ1-6
v_call: TRBV27

cdr3_aa: ASSLSDRTYEQY
j_call: TRBJ2-7
v_call: TRBV5-1

cdr3_aa: ASSLTGPVSRETQY
j_call: TRBJ2-5
v_call: TRBV5-5

cdr3_aa: AWSEVRLAGFHEQY
j_call: TRBJ2-7
v_call: TRBV30

cdr3_aa: ASSLAGKINEKLF
j_call: TRBJ1-4
v_call: TRBV7-2

cdr3_aa: ASNLYQGASGYT
j_call: TRBJ1-2
v_call: TRBV6-5

cdr3_aa: ASSQTGGSQPQH
j_call: TRBJ1-5
v_call: TRBV25-1

cdr3_aa: ASSFRDRGISDTQY
j_call: TRBJ2-3
v_call: TRBV27

cdr3_aa: ASRSAGKGADTQY
j_call: TRBJ2-3
v_call: TRBV28